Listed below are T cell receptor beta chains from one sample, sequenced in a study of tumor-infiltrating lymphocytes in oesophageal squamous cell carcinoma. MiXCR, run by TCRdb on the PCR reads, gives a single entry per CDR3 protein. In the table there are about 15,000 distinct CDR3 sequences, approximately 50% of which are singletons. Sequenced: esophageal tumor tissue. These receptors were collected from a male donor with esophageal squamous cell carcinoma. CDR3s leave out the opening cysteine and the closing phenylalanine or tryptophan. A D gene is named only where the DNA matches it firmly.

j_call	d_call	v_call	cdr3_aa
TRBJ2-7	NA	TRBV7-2	ASSLGNFDEQY
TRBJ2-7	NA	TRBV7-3	ASSPRRGYEQY
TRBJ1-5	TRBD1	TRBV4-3	ASSQGTGNQPQH
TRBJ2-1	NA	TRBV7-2	AGSLGGGRLNEQF
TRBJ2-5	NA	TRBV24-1	ATSDTYSGTQY
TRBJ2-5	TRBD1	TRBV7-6	ASSLVGQVQETQY
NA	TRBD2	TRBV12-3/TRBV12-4	ASSFRRGVEQF
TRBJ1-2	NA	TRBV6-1	ASSYSPTGNPYT
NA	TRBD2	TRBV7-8	ASSFRLAGADEQF
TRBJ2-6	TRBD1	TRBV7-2	ASSPSTGAGANVLT
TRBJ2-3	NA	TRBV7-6	ASSLEYPDTQY
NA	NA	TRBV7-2	ASSLRAVTYEQY
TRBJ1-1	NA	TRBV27	ASSLVENTEAF
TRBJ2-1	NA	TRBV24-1	ATSTGTGSYNEQF
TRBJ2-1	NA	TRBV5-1	ASSLGTANNEQF
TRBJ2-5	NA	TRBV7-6	ASSQDGQETQY
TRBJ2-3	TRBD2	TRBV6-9	ASSPLTSEKLY
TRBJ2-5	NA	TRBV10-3	AISARLQETQY
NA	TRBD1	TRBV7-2	ASSLRTGTAGYGYT
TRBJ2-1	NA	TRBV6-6	ASSYSLPESYNEQF
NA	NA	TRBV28	ASSSPADTYNEQF
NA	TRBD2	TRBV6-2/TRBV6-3	ASSNSGGRSYNEQF
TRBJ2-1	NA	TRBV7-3	ASSLEAPAHEQF
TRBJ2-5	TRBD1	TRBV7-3	ASSLTGGGEQY
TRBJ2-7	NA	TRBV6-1	ASSEVGRRLSYEQY
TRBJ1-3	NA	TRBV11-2	ASSLVPGAGGNTIY
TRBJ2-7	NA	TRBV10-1	ASSDRGEEY
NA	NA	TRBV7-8	ASSFKYEQY
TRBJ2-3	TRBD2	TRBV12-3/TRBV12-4	ASRKKREWLDTQY
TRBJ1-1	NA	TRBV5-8	ASSLASGAF
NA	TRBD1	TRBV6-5	ASSYGQGGYEQY
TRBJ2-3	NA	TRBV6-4	ASSDSGQPTDTQY
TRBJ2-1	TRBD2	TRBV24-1	ATGGGGASSGTFSYNEQF
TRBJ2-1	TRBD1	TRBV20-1	SAGLQDRGYNEQF
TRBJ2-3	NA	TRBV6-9	ASSSQAGDTQY
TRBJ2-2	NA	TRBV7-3	ASSLTAGELF
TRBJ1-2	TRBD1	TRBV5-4	ASSLGGRGGQGSGYT
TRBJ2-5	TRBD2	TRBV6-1	ASSESGTLHGTQY
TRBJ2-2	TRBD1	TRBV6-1	ASRNRGQNTGELF
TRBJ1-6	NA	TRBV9	ASSVDSGPYEQY
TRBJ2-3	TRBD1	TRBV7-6	ASSTRQGGGSPLH
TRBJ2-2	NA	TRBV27	ASSSFAGITGELF
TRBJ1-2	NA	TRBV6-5	ASSYGSEYGYT
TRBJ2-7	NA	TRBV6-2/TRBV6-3	ASSYSKGRRSDEQY
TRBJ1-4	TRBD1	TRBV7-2	ASSPRDRGRVGEKLF
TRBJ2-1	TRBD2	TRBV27	ATYLAGGDNEQF
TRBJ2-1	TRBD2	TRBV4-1	ASSQVSGRDEQF
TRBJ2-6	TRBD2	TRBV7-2	ASSPRGGPSGANVLT
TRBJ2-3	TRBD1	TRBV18	ASSLDRGLTDTQY
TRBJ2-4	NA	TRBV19	ASSMNGLQNIQY
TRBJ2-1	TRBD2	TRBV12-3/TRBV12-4	ASSTIRGGISGAVIYNEQF
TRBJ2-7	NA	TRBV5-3	ASSLVTPYHEQY
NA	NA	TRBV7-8	ASSLAGRTYEQY
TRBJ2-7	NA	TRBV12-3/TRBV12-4	ASSFFSSGPTYEQY
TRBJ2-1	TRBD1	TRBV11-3	ASSPRQGSYNEQF